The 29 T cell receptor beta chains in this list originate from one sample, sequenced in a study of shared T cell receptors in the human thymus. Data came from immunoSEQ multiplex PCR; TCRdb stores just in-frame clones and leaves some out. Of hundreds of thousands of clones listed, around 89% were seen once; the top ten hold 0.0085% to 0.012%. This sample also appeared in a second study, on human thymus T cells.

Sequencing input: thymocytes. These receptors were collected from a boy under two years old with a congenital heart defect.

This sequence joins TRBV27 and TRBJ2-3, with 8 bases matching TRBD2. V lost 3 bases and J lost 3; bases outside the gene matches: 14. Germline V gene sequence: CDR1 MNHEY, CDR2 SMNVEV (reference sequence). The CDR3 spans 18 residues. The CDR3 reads CASSFQQKLAALTDTQYF. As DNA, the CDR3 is TGTGCCAGCAGTTTTCAACAGAAACTAGCGGCCCTAACAGATACGCAGTATTTT.

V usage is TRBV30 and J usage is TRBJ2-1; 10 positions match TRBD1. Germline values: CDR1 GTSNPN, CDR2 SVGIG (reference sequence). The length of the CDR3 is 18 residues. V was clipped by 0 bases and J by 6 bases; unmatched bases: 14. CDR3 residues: CAWSVRGPGQGNVNEQFF. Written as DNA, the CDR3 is TGTGCCTGGAGTGTACGGGGGCCGGGACAGGGGAATGTCAATGAGCAGTTCTTC.

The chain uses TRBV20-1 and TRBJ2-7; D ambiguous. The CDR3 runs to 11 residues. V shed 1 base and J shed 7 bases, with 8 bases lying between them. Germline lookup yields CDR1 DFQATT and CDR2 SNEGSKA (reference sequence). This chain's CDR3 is CSARAVGEQYF. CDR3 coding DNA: TGCAGTGCTAGAGCGGTTGGTGAGCAGTACTTC.

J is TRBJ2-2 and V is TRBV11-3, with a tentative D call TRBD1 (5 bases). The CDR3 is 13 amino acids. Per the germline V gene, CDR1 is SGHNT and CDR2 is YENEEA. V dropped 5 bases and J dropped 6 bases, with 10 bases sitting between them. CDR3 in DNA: TGTGCCAGCAGCCCTAAGGGGCCCGGGGAGCTGTTTTTT. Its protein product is CASSPKGPGELFF.

CDR3 coding DNA: TGCGCCAGCAGCTTCCACGGCACAGGGGGGTGCTCCTACGAGCAGTACTTC. Protein: CASSFHGTGGCSYEQYF. The chain employs TRBV5-1 and TRBJ2-7; 8 positions match TRBD1. The CDR3 totals 17 residues. Germline-derived CDR1 and CDR2 are SGHRS and YFSETQ. Losses at the gene ends were 2 bases for V and 0 bases for J; bases not matched to a gene: 10.

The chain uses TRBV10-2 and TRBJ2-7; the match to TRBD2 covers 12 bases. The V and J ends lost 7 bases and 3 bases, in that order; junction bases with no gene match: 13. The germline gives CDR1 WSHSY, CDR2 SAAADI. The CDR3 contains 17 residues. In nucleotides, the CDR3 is TGCGCCAGCACCGGTGGGAGGACTAGCGGGGCACACTACGAGCAGTACTTC. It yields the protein CASTGGRTSGAHYEQYF.

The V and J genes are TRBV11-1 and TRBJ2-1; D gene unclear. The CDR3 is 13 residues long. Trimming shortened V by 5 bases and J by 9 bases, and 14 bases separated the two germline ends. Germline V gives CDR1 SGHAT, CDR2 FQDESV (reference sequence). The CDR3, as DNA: TGTGCCAGCAGCCCTAAGGCGCGGTGTGAGCAGTTCTTC. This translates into CASSPKARCEQFF.

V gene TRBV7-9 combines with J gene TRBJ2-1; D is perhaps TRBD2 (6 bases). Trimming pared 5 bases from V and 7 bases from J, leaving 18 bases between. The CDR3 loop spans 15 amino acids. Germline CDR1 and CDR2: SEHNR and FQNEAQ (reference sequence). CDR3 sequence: CASSRGLPAWNEQFF. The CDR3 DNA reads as TGTGCCAGCAGCCGGGGACTCCCCGCCTGGAATGAGCAGTTCTTC.

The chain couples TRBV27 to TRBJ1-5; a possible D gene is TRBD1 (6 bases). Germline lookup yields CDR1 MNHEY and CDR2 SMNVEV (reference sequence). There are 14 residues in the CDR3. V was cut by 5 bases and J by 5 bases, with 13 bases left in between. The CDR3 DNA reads TGTGCCAGCAGTCCCCCACAGGGAGATCAGCCCCAGCATTTT. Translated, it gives CASSPPQGDQPQHF.

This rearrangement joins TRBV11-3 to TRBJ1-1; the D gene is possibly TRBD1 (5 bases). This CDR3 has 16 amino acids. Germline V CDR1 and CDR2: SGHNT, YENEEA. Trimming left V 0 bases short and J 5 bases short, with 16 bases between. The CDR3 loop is CASSLDRAGRWTEAFF. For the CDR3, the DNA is TGTGCCAGCAGCTTAGACAGGGCTGGGAGGTGGACTGAAGCTTTCTTT.

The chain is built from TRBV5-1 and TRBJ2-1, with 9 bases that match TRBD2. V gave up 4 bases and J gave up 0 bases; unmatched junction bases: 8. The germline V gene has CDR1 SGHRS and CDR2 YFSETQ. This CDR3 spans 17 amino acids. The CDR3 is CASSPLTSGHSYNEQFF. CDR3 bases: TGCGCCAGCAGCCCCCTGACTAGCGGACACTCCTACAATGAGCAGTTCTTC.

The DNA for the CDR3 is TGTGCCAGCAGCCCTTTCCATCCAGGCTTGAACACTGAAGCTTTCTTT. It yields the protein CASSPFHPGLNTEAFF. The chain is built from TRBV6-4 and TRBJ1-1; D is undetermined. V lost 6 bases and J lost 0, with 17 bases in between. From germline, CDR1 is MRHNA and CDR2 SNTAGT. CDR3 size: 16 residues.

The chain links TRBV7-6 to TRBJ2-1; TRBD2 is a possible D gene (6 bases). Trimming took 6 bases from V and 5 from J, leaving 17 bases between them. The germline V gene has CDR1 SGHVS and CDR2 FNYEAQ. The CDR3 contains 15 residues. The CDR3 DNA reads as TGTGCCAGCAGACCCACAACCGGAGGGGACAATGAGCAGTTCTTC. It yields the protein CASRPTTGGDNEQFF.

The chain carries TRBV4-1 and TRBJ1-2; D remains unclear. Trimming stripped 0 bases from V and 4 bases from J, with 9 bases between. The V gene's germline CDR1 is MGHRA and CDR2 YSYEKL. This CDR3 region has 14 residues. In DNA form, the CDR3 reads TGCGCCAGCAGCCAAGATGCGGGCTCCTATGGCTACACCTTC. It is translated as CASSQDAGSYGYTF.

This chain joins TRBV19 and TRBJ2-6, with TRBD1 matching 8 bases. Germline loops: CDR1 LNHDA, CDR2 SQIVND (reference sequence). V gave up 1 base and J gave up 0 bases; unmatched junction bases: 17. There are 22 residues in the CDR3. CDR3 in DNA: TGTGCCAGTAGTATAGTCATAGGGACAGGCAAGGCCGTAAGCTCTGGGGCCAACGTCCTGACTTTC. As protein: CASSIVIGTGKAVSSGANVLTF.

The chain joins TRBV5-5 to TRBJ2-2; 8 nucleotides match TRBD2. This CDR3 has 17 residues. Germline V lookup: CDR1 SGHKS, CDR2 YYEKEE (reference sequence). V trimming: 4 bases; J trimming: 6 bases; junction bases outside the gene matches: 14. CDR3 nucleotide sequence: TGTGCCAGCAGCCCGAGGGGCTACGGGACTAGTGCCGGGGAGCTGTTTTTT. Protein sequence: CASSPRGYGTSAGELFF.

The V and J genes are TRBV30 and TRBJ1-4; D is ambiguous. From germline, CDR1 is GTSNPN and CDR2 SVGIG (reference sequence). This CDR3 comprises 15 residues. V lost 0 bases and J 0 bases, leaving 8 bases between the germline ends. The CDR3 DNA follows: TGTGCCTGGAGTGTGGCCCGTGCAACTAATGAAAAACTGTTTTTT. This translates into CAWSVARATNEKLFF.

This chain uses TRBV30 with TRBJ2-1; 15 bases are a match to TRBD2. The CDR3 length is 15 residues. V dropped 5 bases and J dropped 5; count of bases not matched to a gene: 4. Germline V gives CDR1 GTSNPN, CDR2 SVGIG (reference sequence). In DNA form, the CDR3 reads TGTGCCTGGCGGACTAGCGGGAGGGGCGACAATGAGCAGTTCTTC. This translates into CAWRTSGRGDNEQFF. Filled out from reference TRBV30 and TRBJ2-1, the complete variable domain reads SQTIHQWPATLVQPVGSPLSLECTVEGTSNPNLYWYRQAAGRGLQLLFYSVGIGQISSEVPQNLSASRPQDRQFILSSKKLLLSDSGFYLCAWRTSGRGDNEQFFGPGTRLTVL.

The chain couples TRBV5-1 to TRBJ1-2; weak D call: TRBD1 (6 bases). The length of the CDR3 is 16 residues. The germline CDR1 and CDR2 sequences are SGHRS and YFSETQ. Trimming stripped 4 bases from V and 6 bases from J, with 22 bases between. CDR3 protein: CASSKRRDIGGHGYTF. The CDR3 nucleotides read TGCGCCAGCAGCAAACGCCGGGACATAGGTGGACATGGCTACACCTTC.

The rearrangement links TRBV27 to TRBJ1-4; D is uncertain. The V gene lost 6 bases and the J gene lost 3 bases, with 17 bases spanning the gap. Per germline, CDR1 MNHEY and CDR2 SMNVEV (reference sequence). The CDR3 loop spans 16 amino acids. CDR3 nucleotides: TGTGCCAGCAGGTTAAGAGTTGGGAGTCCTAATGAAAAACTGTTTTTT. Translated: CASRLRVGSPNEKLFF.

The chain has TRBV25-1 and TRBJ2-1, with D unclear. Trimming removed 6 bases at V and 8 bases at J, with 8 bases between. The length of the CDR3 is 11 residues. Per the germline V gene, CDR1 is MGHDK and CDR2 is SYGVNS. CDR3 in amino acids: CASREVDEQFF. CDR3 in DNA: TGTGCCAGCAGAGAGGTCGATGAGCAGTTCTTC.

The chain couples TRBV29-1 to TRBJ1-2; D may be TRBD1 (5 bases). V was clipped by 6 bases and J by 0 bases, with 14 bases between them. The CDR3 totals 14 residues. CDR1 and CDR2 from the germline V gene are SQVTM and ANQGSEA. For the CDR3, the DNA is TGCAGCGTCGACGACAGCGCTTCTAACTATGGCTACACCTTC. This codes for CSVDDSASNYGYTF.

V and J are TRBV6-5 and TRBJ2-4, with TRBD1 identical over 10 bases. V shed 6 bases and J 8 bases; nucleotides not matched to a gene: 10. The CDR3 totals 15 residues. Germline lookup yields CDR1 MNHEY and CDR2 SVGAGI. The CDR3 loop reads CASRARQGARDIQYF. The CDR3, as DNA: TGTGCCAGCAGAGCAAGACAGGGGGCTCGGGACATTCAGTACTTC.

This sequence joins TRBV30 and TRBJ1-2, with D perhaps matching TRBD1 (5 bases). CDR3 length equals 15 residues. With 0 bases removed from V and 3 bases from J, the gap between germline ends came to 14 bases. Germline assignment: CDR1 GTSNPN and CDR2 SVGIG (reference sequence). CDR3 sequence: CAWSVAPPGHYGYTF. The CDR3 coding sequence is TGTGCCTGGAGTGTAGCCCCCCCAGGGCACTATGGCTACACCTTC.

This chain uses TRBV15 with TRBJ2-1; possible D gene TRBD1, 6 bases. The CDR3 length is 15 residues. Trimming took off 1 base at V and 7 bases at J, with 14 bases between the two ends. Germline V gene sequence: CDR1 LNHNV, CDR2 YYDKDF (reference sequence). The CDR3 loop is CATSRGGGASNEQFF. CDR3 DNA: TGTGCCACCAGCAGAGGAGGGGGAGCGTCGAATGAGCAGTTCTTC.

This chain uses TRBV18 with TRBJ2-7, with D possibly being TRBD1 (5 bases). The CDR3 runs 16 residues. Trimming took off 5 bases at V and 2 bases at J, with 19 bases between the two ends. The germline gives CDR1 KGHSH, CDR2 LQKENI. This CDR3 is CASSGSGHKSTYEQYF. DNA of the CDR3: TGTGCCAGCTCAGGTTCCGGACACAAGAGTACCTACGAGCAGTACTTC.

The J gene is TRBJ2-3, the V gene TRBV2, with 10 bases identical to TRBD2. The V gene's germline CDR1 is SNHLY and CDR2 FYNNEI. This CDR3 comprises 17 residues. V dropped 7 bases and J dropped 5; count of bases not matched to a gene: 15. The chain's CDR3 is CASTRSGRAVPRDTQYF. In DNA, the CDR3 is TGTGCCAGCACGCGAAGCGGGAGGGCCGTACCTCGAGATACGCAGTATTTT.

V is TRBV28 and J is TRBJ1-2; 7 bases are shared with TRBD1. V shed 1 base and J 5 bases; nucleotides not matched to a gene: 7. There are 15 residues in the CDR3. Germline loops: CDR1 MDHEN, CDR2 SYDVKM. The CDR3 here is CASSLLPGQSYGYTF. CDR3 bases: TGTGCCAGCAGTTTATTGCCGGGACAGAGTTATGGCTACACCTTC.

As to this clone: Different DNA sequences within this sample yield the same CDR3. CDR3 sequence (DNA): TGTGCCAGCAGTCTGAGCAGGGACACTGAAGCTTTCTTT. Amino acid sequence: CASSLSRDTEAFF. The chain has TRBV28 and TRBJ1-1; D perhaps matches TRBD1 (5 bases). CDR3 length: 13 residues. Germline lookup yields CDR1 MDHEN and CDR2 SYDVKM. Trimming left V 5 bases short and J 3 bases short, with 10 bases between. Supplemented by reference TRBV28 and TRBJ1-1, the full variable domain reads DVKVTQSSRYLVKRTGEKVFLECVQDMDHENMFWYRQDPGLGLRLIYFSYDVKMKEKGDIPEGYSVSREKKERFSLILESASTNQTSMYLCASSLSRDTEAFFGQGTRLTVV.